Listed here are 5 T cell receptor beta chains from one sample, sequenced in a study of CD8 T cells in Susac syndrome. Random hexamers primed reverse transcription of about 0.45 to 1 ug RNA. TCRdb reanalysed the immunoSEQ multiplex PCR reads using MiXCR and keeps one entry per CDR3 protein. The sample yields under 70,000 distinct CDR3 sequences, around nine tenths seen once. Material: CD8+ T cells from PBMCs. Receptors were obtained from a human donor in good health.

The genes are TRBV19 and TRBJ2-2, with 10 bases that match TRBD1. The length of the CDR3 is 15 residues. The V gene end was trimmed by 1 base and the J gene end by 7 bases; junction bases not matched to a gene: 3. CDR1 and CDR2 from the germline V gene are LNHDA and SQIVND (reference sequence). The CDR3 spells CASSIGTGGNGELFF. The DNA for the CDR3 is TGTGCCAGTAGTATAGGGACAGGGGGAAACGGGGAGCTGTTTTTT.

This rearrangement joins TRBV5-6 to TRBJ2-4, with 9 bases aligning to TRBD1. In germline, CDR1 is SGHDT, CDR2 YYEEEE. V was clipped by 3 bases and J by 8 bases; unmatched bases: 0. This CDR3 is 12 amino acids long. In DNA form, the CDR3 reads TGTGCCAGCAGCTGGACAGGGGACATTCAGTACTTC. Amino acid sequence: CASSWTGDIQYF.

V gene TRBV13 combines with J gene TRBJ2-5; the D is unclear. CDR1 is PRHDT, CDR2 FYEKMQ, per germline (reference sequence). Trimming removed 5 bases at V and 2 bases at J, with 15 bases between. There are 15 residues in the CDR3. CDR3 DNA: TGTGCCAGCAGCAGTTCGCCGGAAATACAAGAGACCCAGTACTTC. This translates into CASSSSPEIQETQYF.

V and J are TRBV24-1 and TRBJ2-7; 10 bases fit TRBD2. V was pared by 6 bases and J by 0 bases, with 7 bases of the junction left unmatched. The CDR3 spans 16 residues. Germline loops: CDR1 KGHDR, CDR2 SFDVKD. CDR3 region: CATSSRTSGDSYEQYF. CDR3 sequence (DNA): TGTGCCACCAGTTCCCGGACTAGCGGAGACTCCTACGAGCAGTACTTC.

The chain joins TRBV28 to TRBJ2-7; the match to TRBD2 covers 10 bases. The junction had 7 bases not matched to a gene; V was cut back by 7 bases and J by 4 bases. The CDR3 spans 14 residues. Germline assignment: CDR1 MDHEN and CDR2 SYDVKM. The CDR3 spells CASNLAGGSYEQYF. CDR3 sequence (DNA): TGTGCCAGCAACTTAGCGGGGGGCTCGTACGAGCAGTACTTC. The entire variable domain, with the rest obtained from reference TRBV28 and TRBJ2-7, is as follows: DVKVTQSSRYLVKRTGEKVFLECVQDMDHENMFWYRQDPGLGLRLIYFSYDVKMKEKGDIPEGYSVSREKKERFSLILESASTNQTSMYLCASNLAGGSYEQYFGPGTRLTVT.